This T cell receptor (beta chain) was captured by sequencing in a study of blood T cells in healthy people across ages. General observations from the study: Without sorted subsets, naive and antigen-experienced compartments could not be conclusively compared. Donor CMV status was unknown, possibly confounding expanded clonotype changes.

Next came a second PCR, run for about 7 to 12 cycles, which used a sample-barcoded 5' primer along with a J-beta primer mix. TCRdb recomputed calls from the 5' RACE reads with MiXCR, one row per CDR3 protein. This table holds approximately 800,000 distinct CDR3 sequences, under 40% found once. There are a few counts of this clonotype. The antigen remains unidentified. Ranging in age from about 6 to 95, the donors were healthy Caucasian individuals from Russia. Germline CDR1 and CDR2: DFQATT and SNEGSKA (reference sequence). V was trimmed by 0 bases and J by 4 bases, leaving 13 bases between them. CDR3 size: 14 residues.

The TCR was taken from a man between 18 and 35 years old in good health. The chain employs TRBV20-1 and TRBJ2-7, with D unresolved. The specimen sequenced was blood. The chain's CDR3 is CSARDPNISYEQYF. CDR3 bases: TGCAGTGCTAGAGATCCCAACATTTCTTACGAGCAGTACTTC.